The 29 T cell receptor beta chains listed next were all sequenced from one sample in a study of breast tumors, draining lymph nodes, adjacent tissues. Breast cancer patients provided tissue from their axillary draining lymph nodes. TCRdb reprocessed the multiplex PCR reads with MiXCR, giving one entry per CDR3 protein. This table has tens of thousands of distinct CDR3 sequences, more than 25% appearing once. Sequencing was done on a sample of axillary lymph node tissue. Receptors were obtained from a female donor with breast cancer. Some clones in this sample may be carry-over from other donors' samples.

CDR3 in DNA: TGTGCCACCACCGGGACCTTAAATTCACCCCTCCACTTT. Its protein is CATTGTLNSPLHF. The chain uses TRBV6-5 and TRBJ1-6; D is perhaps TRBD1 (5 bases). CDR1 is MNHEY and CDR2 is SVGAGI in the germline V gene. The V end was cut by 10 bases, the J end by 7 bases, with 14 bases between. This CDR3 has 13 residues.

Only a few counts were recorded for this clonotype. The chain employs TRBV28 and TRBJ2-6; no firm D call. Trimming left V 6 bases short and J 3 bases short, with 9 bases between. In germline, CDR1 is MDHEN, CDR2 SYDVKM. This CDR3 contains 14 residues. The CDR3 DNA reads TGTGCCAGCAGCTCCACTCGTGGGGCCAACGTCCTGACTTTC. It codes for CASSSTRGANVLTF.

This clonotype was picked up many times. This chain uses TRBV7-2 with TRBJ2-3, with 10 bases matching TRBD2. From germline, CDR1 is SGHTA and CDR2 FQGNSA. Trimming removed 5 bases from V and 2 bases from J; junction bases left unmatched: 4. This CDR3 region has 15 residues. The CDR3 nucleotides are TGTGCCAGCAGCCTAACTAGCGGGAACACAGATACGCAGTATTTT. It specifies CASSLTSGNTDTQYF.

The J gene is TRBJ2-7, the V gene TRBV6-6; D is tentatively TRBD1 or TRBD2 (5 bases each). V lost 8 bases and J lost 7, with 24 bases in between. CDR1 and CDR2 from the germline V gene are MNHNY and SVGAGI (reference sequence). The CDR3 sequence is 15 residues long. CDR3 residues: CASWDPRDGWREQYF. In nucleotides, the CDR3 is TGTGCCAGCTGGGATCCGAGGGACGGCTGGCGGGAGCAGTACTTC.

The V and J genes are TRBV6-5 and TRBJ2-7; possibly TRBD2 for D (6 bases). CDR1 is MNHEY, CDR2 SVGAGI, per germline. V was shortened by 7 bases and J by 3 bases, with 16 bases between the two germline ends. This CDR3 spans 14 amino acids. The CDR3 nucleotides read TGTGCCAGCAAACGCGGGGTTTGGAACTACGAGCAGTACTTC. Its protein product is CASKRGVWNYEQYF.

This clonotype was seen repeatedly, ten times or more. The CDR3 sequence is CASSGTGTNTDTQYF. The CDR3, as DNA: TGTGCCAGCAGTGGAACAGGGACCAACACAGATACGCAGTATTTT. The chain employs TRBV9 and TRBJ2-3, with TRBD1 as a possible D gene (6 bases). Trimming took off 5 bases at V and 2 bases at J, with 15 bases between the two ends. Germline V gene lookup returns CDR1 SGDLS and CDR2 YYNGEE. The CDR3 totals 15 residues. The whole variable domain, filled in from reference TRBV9 and TRBJ2-3, reads DSGVTQTPKHLITATGQRVTLRCSPRSGDLSVYWYQQSLDQGLQFLIQYYNGEERAKGNILERFSAQQFPDLHSELNLSSLELGDSALYFCASSGTGTNTDTQYFGPGTRLTVL.

The table lists this clonotype with many counts. This rearrangement joins TRBV4-1 to TRBJ2-1; perhaps TRBD1 as D (6 bases). CDR3 length equals 17 residues. The germline V gene has CDR1 MGHRA and CDR2 YSYEKL. V shed 0 bases and J shed 7 bases, with 19 bases lying between them. As DNA, the CDR3 is TGCGCCAGCAGCCAAGAGGGAAACACAGGGCGGTGGAATGAGCAGTTCTTC. Residues: CASSQEGNTGRWNEQFF.

The CDR3 reads CASSGGPDTQYF. In DNA, the CDR3 is TGTGCCAGCAGCGGAGGTCCAGATACGCAGTATTTT. The chain employs TRBV27 and TRBJ2-3; a possible D gene is TRBD2 (5 bases). The CDR3 consists of 12 residues. Germline lookup yields CDR1 MNHEY and CDR2 SMNVEV (reference sequence). Trimming took off 6 bases at V and 4 bases at J, with 8 bases between the two ends.

A remark on this clonotype: The junction departs from germline at one end; a sequencing error may be responsible. This sequence joins TRBV4-2 and TRBJ1-4, with D perhaps TRBD1 (5 bases). The CDR3 is 15 amino acids. Germline CDR1 reads LGHNA; CDR2 reads YNFKEQ. CDR3 bases: TGTGCCAGCGGCCAAGATCGGGGCGATAATGAAGAACTGTTTTTT. This encodes CASGQDRGDNEELFF.

This clonotype was counted ten times or more. V usage is TRBV28 and J usage is TRBJ2-7; D remains unclear. V lost 4 bases and J lost 4, with 14 bases in between. CDR3 length equals 14 residues. The germline CDR1 and CDR2 sequences are MDHEN and SYDVKM. Written as DNA, the CDR3 is TGTGCCAGCAGTTCATCCCCGACACCTTACGAGCAGTACTTC. This codes for CASSSSPTPYEQYF.

This clonotype has only one observation. V gene TRBV4-2 combines with J gene TRBJ2-2; no reliable D call. Trimming left V 9 bases short and J 3 bases short, with 11 bases between. There are 13 residues in the CDR3. Germline loops: CDR1 LGHNA, CDR2 YNFKEQ. The CDR3 spells CASCSGDTGELFF. CDR3 coding DNA: TGTGCCAGTTGTTCCGGAGACACCGGGGAGCTGTTTTTT.

This clonotype was recorded many times. CDR3 residues: CASSYPRGGDRNSPLHF. The CDR3 DNA sequence: TGTGCCAGCAGTTACCCCCGTGGGGGGGATCGGAATTCACCCCTCCACTTT. V is TRBV6-5 and J is TRBJ1-6, with a tentative D call TRBD1 (5 bases). This CDR3 spans 17 amino acids. Germline CDR1 is MNHEY and CDR2 is SVGAGI. Trimming took off 2 bases at V and 7 bases at J, with 18 bases between the two ends.

The chain combines TRBV11-2 with TRBJ1-1, with a possible D match to TRBD1 (5 bases). V was trimmed by 4 bases and J by 7 bases, leaving 13 bases between them. The CDR3 has 13 residues. Germline V gene data show CDR1 as SGHAT and CDR2 as FQNNGV. Written as DNA, the CDR3 is TGTGCCAGCAGCTGGACGAGGGACGGTGAAGCTTTCTTT. It is translated as CASSWTRDGEAFF.

V and J are TRBV5-1 and TRBJ1-5; perhaps TRBD1 as D (5 bases). V was shortened by 4 bases and J by 14 bases, with 22 bases between the two germline ends. CDR1 SGHRS and CDR2 YFSETQ come from the germline V gene. The CDR3 runs 14 residues. CDR3 amino acids: CASSPLSGAAYEHF. CDR3 DNA sequence: TGCGCCAGCAGCCCCTTAAGCGGGGCGGCCTACGAGCATTTT.

V is TRBV29-1 and J is TRBJ1-3, with TRBD1 identical over 12 bases. With V trimmed by 4 bases and J by 7 bases, 2 bases remained unmatched. Looked up from germline, CDR1 is SQVTM and CDR2 is ANQGSEA. This CDR3 has 13 amino acids. CDR3 sequence reads: CSVGGTGGNTIYF. DNA of the CDR3: TGCAGCGTTGGAGGGACAGGGGGCAACACCATATATTTT.

At least ten counts were recorded for this clonotype. CDR3 nucleotide sequence: TGTGCCAGCTCACTCGACGGGGGAGGTTCACCCCTCCACTTT. Its translation: CASSLDGGGSPLHF. The J gene is TRBJ1-6, the V gene TRBV18, with a weak D call TRBD1 (5 bases). V lost 4 bases, J lost 9 bases, and 13 bases lay in between. Germline V gives CDR1 KGHSH, CDR2 LQKENI. The CDR3 runs 14 residues. The variable domain in full, completed from reference TRBV18 and TRBJ1-6, reads NAGVMQNPRHLVRRRGQEARLRCSPMKGHSHVYWYRQLPEEGLKFMVYLQKENIIDESGMPKERFSAEFPKEGPSILRIQQVVRGDSAAYFCASSLDGGGSPLHFGNGTRLTVT.

This clonotype was seen at least ten times. The chain recombines TRBV5-4 with TRBJ2-2; 12 bases align to TRBD1. This CDR3 region has 17 residues. Trimming took 3 bases from V and 7 from J; bases not matched to a gene: 10. Germline V gene lookup returns CDR1 SGHNT and CDR2 YYREEE (reference sequence). In DNA, the CDR3 is TGTGCCAGCAGCTCTGGAGCCGGGACAGGGGGCATCGGGGAGCTGTTTTTT. Its translation: CASSSGAGTGGIGELFF.

In the case of this clonotype: A single base separates this from a much larger clone, so it may be a read error. This chain uses TRBV11-2 with TRBJ2-3; perhaps TRBD2 as D (6 bases). The germline gives CDR1 SGHAT, CDR2 FQNNGV. The CDR3 loop spans 16 amino acids. V was shortened by 1 base and J by 5 bases, with 16 bases between the two germline ends. DNA of the CDR3: TGTGCCAGCAGCTTAGGCCGCGGATCGGAGGGAGATACGCAGTATTTT. Protein: CASSLGRGSEGDTQYF. Full variable domain (missing parts from reference TRBV11-2 and TRBJ2-3): EAGVAQSPRYKIIEKRQSVAFWCNPISGHATLYWYQQILGQGPKLLIQFQNNGVVDDSQLPKDRFSAERLKGVDSTLKIQPAKLEDSAVYLCASSLGRGSEGDTQYFGPGTRLTVL.

The chain is built from TRBV15 and TRBJ2-7; no definite D call. Germline assignment: CDR1 LNHNV and CDR2 YYDKDF (reference sequence). The ends were cut back, 1 base at V and 3 bases at J, with 10 bases in the middle. CDR3 size: 14 residues. Here the CDR3 DNA reads TGTGCCACCAGCAGAGCTCGGAGTGTCTACGAGCAGTACTTC. Its translation: CATSRARSVYEQYF.

This clonotype was counted ten times or more. J is TRBJ2-7 and V is TRBV2; 9 bases match TRBD2. V shed 9 bases and J 6 bases; nucleotides not matched to a gene: 18. The length of the CDR3 is 16 residues. Germline lookup yields CDR1 SNHLY and CDR2 FYNNEI. This CDR3 is CARGGVAGGPRSEQYF. The CDR3 DNA follows: TGTGCCAGAGGGGGCGTGGCGGGAGGGCCGAGGAGCGAGCAGTACTTC.

This clonotype was observed many times. The rearrangement links TRBV30 to TRBJ2-2; a weak D match, TRBD2 (7 bases). V was trimmed by 4 bases and J by 6 bases, leaving 15 bases between them. CDR3 size: 14 residues. The V gene's germline CDR1 is GTSNPN and CDR2 SVGIG (reference sequence). The CDR3 is CAWTPGRGPGELFF. The CDR3 bases are TGTGCCTGGACCCCCGGGCGGGGGCCCGGGGAGCTGTTTTTT.

This clonotype was recorded at least ten times. This sequence joins TRBV12-3 or TRBV12-4 and TRBJ2-3, with 10 bases aligning to TRBD2. The J segment lost 3 bases and the V segment lost 10 bases, leaving 7 bases of the junction unmatched. This CDR3 region has 14 residues. The CDR3 is CATGTSVTTDTQYF. CDR3 coding DNA: TGTGCCACAGGGACTAGCGTAACAACAGATACGCAGTATTTT.

This clonotype was seen ten or more times. V is TRBV7-2 and J is TRBJ1-5, with TRBD1 identical over 7 bases. After removal of 2 bases from V and 9 bases from J, the junction contained 10 bases not matched to a gene. The CDR3 is made up of 15 amino acids. CDR1 and CDR2 (germline): SGHTA, FQGNSA. The CDR3 bases are TGTGCCAGCAGCTTATCGACAGGGCCCCTGACGCCCCAGCATTTT. This gives the protein CASSLSTGPLTPQHF.

This clonotype was seen just once. CDR3 sequence (DNA): TGTGCCAGCAGCCCCGACCCGAGCTCCGCTAAGGGGGAGACCCAGTACTTC. Translated, it gives CASSPDPSSAKGETQYF. The rearrangement uses TRBV7-3 and TRBJ2-5; weak D call: TRBD1 (5 bases). Trimming removed 5 bases from V and 5 bases from J, with 24 bases in between. Germline-derived CDR1 and CDR2 are SGHTA and FQGTGA. This CDR3 region has 17 residues.

Many counts were recorded for this clonotype. J is TRBJ2-7 and V is TRBV20-1; D unclear. In germline, CDR1 is DFQATT, CDR2 SNEGSKA (reference sequence). The CDR3 runs 13 residues. Trimming shortened V by 2 bases and J by 0 bases, and 8 bases separated the two germline ends. The CDR3 sequence: CSARWLGSYEQYF. The CDR3 nucleotides are TGCAGTGCTAGATGGCTTGGCTCCTACGAGCAGTACTTC.

In regard to this clonotype: As the CDR3 is not closed by the conserved phenylalanine or tryptophan, this likely results from a read error. V gene TRBV20-1 combines with J gene TRBJ2-2; possible D gene TRBD2, 6 bases. The CDR3 spans 13 residues. Germline V CDR1 and CDR2: DFQATT, SNEGSKA (reference sequence). The CDR3 is CSARGPRGGALFS. CDR3 nucleotides: TGCAGTGCTCGGGGCCCTAGGGGCGGGGCGCTGTTTTCT.

Comments on this clonotype: A much more abundant neighbour one base away suggests this may be a read error. The chain uses TRBV5-4 and TRBJ2-3; a weak D match, TRBD2 (6 bases). This CDR3 spans 16 amino acids. Per germline, CDR1 SGHNT and CDR2 YYREEE (reference sequence). V lost 6 bases and J lost 3, with 20 bases in between. The CDR3 region has the DNA TGTGCCAGCACCCAAAGAACAGCGGGCATAACAGATACGCAGTATTTT. Translated: CASTQRTAGITDTQYF.

The CDR3 DNA follows: TGTGCCAGCAGTTACTATAGGGGGCTGCACTCCTACGAGCAGTACTTC. Its translation: CASSYYRGLHSYEQYF. The chain couples TRBV6-2 or TRBV6-3 to TRBJ2-7; 7 nucleotides line up with TRBD1. Looked up from germline, CDR1 is MNHEY and CDR2 is SVGEGT. V trimming: 1 base; J trimming: 0 bases; junction bases outside the gene matches: 6. CDR3 length equals 16 residues.

This sequence joins TRBV6-6 and TRBJ2-6, with D possibly TRBD2 on 6 matching bases. This CDR3 spans 14 amino acids. Trimming took off 7 bases at V and 4 bases at J, with 11 bases between the two ends. Germline V gene sequence: CDR1 MNHNY, CDR2 SVGAGI (reference sequence). In DNA, the CDR3 is TGTGCCAGCAAAACTGGGGGGGGGGCCAACGTCCTGACTTTC. This gives the protein CASKTGGGANVLTF.